This T cell receptor (beta chain) appears in the sequencing data of a study of identical twins. Findings of the study overall: It was out-of-frame TCR alpha sharing in monozygotic twins that models underestimated. Reduced insertions were recorded for abundant cord blood beta clonotypes, with no such pattern in memory repertoires.

This clonotype was detected many times. Its antigen is not identified. TCRdb reprocessed the 5' RACE reads with MiXCR, giving one entry per CDR3 protein. Among some 230,000 distinct CDR3 sequences listed, 5% to 7% were seen once. This sample was also put to use in a study of T cells expressing NK-cell markers. That source notes: What remained unclear was the HCMV specificity of expanded NKG2C+ T cell clones.

Sequencing was performed on CD8+ T cells sorted from blood. The clonotype comes from a woman younger than 35 in good health.

The CDR3 sequence: CSVGGGGYNEQFF. CDR3 DNA sequence: TGCAGCGTTGGTGGCGGGGGCTACAATGAGCAGTTCTTC. The rearrangement uses TRBV29-1 and TRBJ2-1, with 7 nucleotides matching TRBD2. The CDR3 runs 13 residues. Per the germline V gene, CDR1 is SQVTM and CDR2 is ANQGSEA. Trimming removed 4 bases from V and 3 bases from J; junction bases left unmatched: 3.